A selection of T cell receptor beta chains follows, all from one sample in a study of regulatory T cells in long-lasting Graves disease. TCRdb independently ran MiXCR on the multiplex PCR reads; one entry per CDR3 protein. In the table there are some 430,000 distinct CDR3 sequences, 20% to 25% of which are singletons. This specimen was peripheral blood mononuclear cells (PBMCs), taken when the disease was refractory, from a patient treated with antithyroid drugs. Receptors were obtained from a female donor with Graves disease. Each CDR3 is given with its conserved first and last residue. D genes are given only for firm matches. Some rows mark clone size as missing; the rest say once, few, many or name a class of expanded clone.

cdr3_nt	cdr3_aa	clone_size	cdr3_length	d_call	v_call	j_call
TGCAGCACTAGAGGAACCGGGGGCATGCCTGAAGCTTTCTTT	CSTRGTGGMPEAFF	few	14	NA	TRBV29-1	TRBJ1-1
TGCAGTGCTAGAGATCTGTTGTCAGAGACTCAAGGGGAGACCCAGTACTTC	CSARDLLSETQGETQYF	NA	17	NA	TRBV20-1	TRBJ2-5
TGTGCCAGCAGCTTAGCTTCTTCGGCGGGGGAGGAGACCCAGTACTTC	CASSLASSAGEETQYF	many	16	TRBD2	TRBV11-2	TRBJ2-5
TGCAGTGCTAGAGAGAGGGGAATGGTCTATATCAGCAATCAGCCCCAGCATTTT	CSARERGMVYISNQPQHF	few	18	NA	TRBV20-1	TRBJ1-5
TGTGCCAGCAGCCAACTTCAGGGGGTACATGAAAAACTGTTTTTT	CASSQLQGVHEKLFF	many	15	TRBD1	TRBV4-2	TRBJ1-4
TGTGCCAGCAGCTTGCAGGCCCGGGACACCTACGAGCAGTACTTC	CASSLQARDTYEQYF	NA	15	NA	TRBV5-6	TRBJ2-7
TGCAGTGCTGACACAGATAGCAATCAGCCCCAGCATTTT	CSADTDSNQPQHF	NA	13	NA	TRBV20-1	TRBJ1-5
TGTGCCAGCAGTTCCCCGGGACCGATGAACACTGAAGCTTTCTTT	CASSSPGPMNTEAFF	many	15	NA	TRBV6-5	TRBJ1-1
TGTGCCAGCAGTTACGTGAGAGATTGGTCAACGGTCCCCGGGGAGCTGTTTTTT	CASSYVRDWSTVPGELFF	NA	18	NA	TRBV6-2/TRBV6-3	TRBJ2-2
TGCAGCGCTGTAGTGTACACTGAAGCTTTCTTT	CSAVVYTEAFF	NA	11	NA	TRBV29-1	TRBJ1-1
TGTGCCAGTAGTATAGATCTAGGACCTAGTAGGGAGCAGTACTTC	CASSIDLGPSREQYF	NA	15	NA	TRBV19	TRBJ2-7
TGTGCCAGCAGCGTTGGGATAGGGACAGGCCCTGTTGCGGATGAAAAACTGTTTTTT	CASSVGIGTGPVADEKLFF	few	19	TRBD1	TRBV9	TRBJ1-4
TGTGCCAGCAGTCAGACCACCGGTAGTACGCCCCAGCATTTT	CASSQTTGSTPQHF	few	14	NA	TRBV6-1	TRBJ1-5
TGTGCCATCAGTTCGGGAGGGAAAAACATTCAGTACTTC	CAISSGGKNIQYF	many	13	TRBD2	TRBV10-3	TRBJ2-4
TGTGCCAGCAGCTTACTGCCCGCGGACAGTCTATTCTCTGGGGCCAACGTCCTGACTTTC	CASSLLPADSLFSGANVLTF	NA	20	NA	TRBV7-2	TRBJ2-6
TGTGCCAGCAGTTTACCCCGCGGACAGGGGGCAGGCGAGCAGTACTTC	CASSLPRGQGAGEQYF	many	16	TRBD1	TRBV28	TRBJ2-7
TGCAGTGCTTACCGGGACTCCTCCTACGAGCAGTACTTC	CSAYRDSSYEQYF	few	13	NA	TRBV20-1	TRBJ2-7
TGTGCCAGCAGCCAAATCGATTCACCCCTCCGCTTT	CASSQIDSPLRF	NA	12	NA	TRBV3-1	TRBJ1-4
TGTGCCAGTAGTCAGAACAGGCAAGAGACCCAGTACTTC	CASSQNRQETQYF	few	13	NA	TRBV19	TRBJ2-5
TGTGCCAGCAGTGGACGCCGGGACCTAGAGGAGGAAGAGACCCAGTACTTC	CASSGRRDLEEEETQYF	few	17	NA	TRBV25-1	TRBJ2-5
TGTGCCAGCAGCCAGGACCTCTCTGGAAACACCATATATTTT	CASSQDLSGNTIYF	many	14	NA	TRBV3-1	TRBJ1-3
TGTGCCAGCAGTTCTAGACAGGGGGCGGGCACCGGGGAGCTGTTTTTT	CASSSRQGAGTGELFF	NA	16	TRBD1	TRBV6-5	TRBJ2-2
TGTGCCAGCAGCTTTAAGAGTCAAGAGACCCAGTACTTC	CASSFKSQETQYF	many	13	NA	TRBV5-6	TRBJ2-5
TGTGCCAGCAGCCCTACCCCTAGCGGGGGGGTGAACACCGGGGAGCTGTTTTTT	CASSPTPSGGVNTGELFF	many	18	TRBD2	TRBV2	TRBJ2-2
TGTACCAGTAGCGCGTGGAGTGCAGATACGCAGTATTTT	CTSSAWSADTQYF	once	13	NA	TRBV19	TRBJ2-3
TGTGCCACCAGCCTAGGAGAGGTTATCCAGCCCCAGCATTTT	CATSLGEVIQPQHF	many	14	NA	TRBV15	TRBJ1-5